Listed below are T cell receptor beta chains from one sample, sequenced in a study of OX40 agonist ivuxolimab in advanced cancers. The assay was immunoSEQ multiplex PCR, and TCRdb's table has in-frame clones only and misses some. The data hold tens of thousands of clones, with approximately 80% observed a single time. This material consisted of CD4+ or CD8+ T cells sorted from blood, taken in a trial of the OX40 agonist ivuxolimab. These receptors all stem from an adult with an advanced solid tumor such as melanoma, head and neck, liver or kidney cancer. Both conserved end residues are part of each CDR3. Fields, in order: J gene, clone size, V gene, D gene, CDR3 DNA, CDR3 protein. A D gene is named only where the DNA matches it firmly. Only part of the rows carry a size: once, few, many, or a class if the clone is expanded.

TRBJ2-7 once TRBV5-6 - TGTGCCAGCTACAACTGGGGGGCAACATTAACCTACGAGCAGTACTTC CASYNWGATLTYEQYF
TRBJ1-4 - TRBV7-2 TRBD1 TGTGCCAGCAGCTTATTAGGCAGGGGGAATGAAAAACTGTTTTTT CASSLLGRGNEKLFF
TRBJ1-4 - TRBV5-1 TRBD1 TGCGCCAGCAGCTTGGGGGGACAGGATGAAAAACTGTTTTTT CASSLGGQDEKLFF
TRBJ2-1 - TRBV5-5 - TGTGCCAGCAGCTTGGTGAGGAGCTACAATGAGCAGTTCTTC CASSLVRSYNEQFF
TRBJ2-3 once TRBV6-6 TRBD2 TGTGCCAGCAGCGGGACTAGCGGGAGGAGAGATACGCAGTATTTT CASSGTSGRRDTQYF
TRBJ2-6 - TRBV14 - TGTGCCAGCAGCCAACTGCATGCTGGGGCCAACGTCCTGACTTTC CASSQLHAGANVLTF
TRBJ2-3 - TRBV6-5 TRBD2 TGTGCCAGCAGGCCCCGGCGGGGGAGTGGTAATACGCAGTATTTT CASRPRRGSGNTQYF
TRBJ2-7 - TRBV7-3 - TGTGCCAGCACCTCAGTCACTTCCCCCTACGAGCAGTACTTC CASTSVTSPYEQYF
TRBJ2-5 - TRBV7-2 TRBD2 TGTGCCAGCAGCTTAGGACTAGCGGGGGGGCCGGGGGAGACCCAGTACTTC CASSLGLAGGPGETQYF
TRBJ2-3 - TRBV30 TRBD2 TGTGCCTGGAGTAAGCTAGCGGGACCCACAGATACGCAGTATTTT CAWSKLAGPTDTQYF
TRBJ2-5 - TRBV9 - TGTGCCAGCAGCTCAACGGACAGAATGACCCAAGAGACCCAGTACTTC CASSSTDRMTQETQYF
TRBJ2-3 few TRBV5-6 - TGTGCCAGCAGCTCGGGCCGACTAGATACGCAGTATTTT CASSSGRLDTQYF
TRBJ2-7 - TRBV7-6 TRBD1 TGTGCCAGCAGCACCGGGACAGGGTCCGAGCAGTACTTC CASSTGTGSEQYF
TRBJ2-3 once TRBV15 - TGTGCCACCAGCCCCGGACAGAAGCCAGCAGATACGCAGTATTTT CATSPGQKPADTQYF
TRBJ1-4 - TRBV2 - TGTGCCAGCTCTTCAAGTGGTAATGAAAAACTGTTTTTT CASSSSGNEKLFF
TRBJ2-7 - TRBV4-1 TRBD1 TGCGCCAGCAGCCGGGAAGATTCCGACAGGGCCTACGAGCAGTACTTC CASSREDSDRAYEQYF
TRBJ2-3 - TRBV27 TRBD1 TGTGCCAGCAGTTCGCGCCCGATGACAGGGGGCAGGACAGATACGCAGTATTTT CASSSRPMTGGRTDTQYF
TRBJ1-2 - TRBV6-1 - TGTGCCAGCAGTGAATTGCTCGGGCAAAGGGTTAGCGGGGGGCATTATGGCTACACCTTC CASSELLGQRVSGGHYGYTF
TRBJ1-1 - TRBV7-2 - TGTGCCAGCAGCCTAAGTCCCCCCAGGGGAACTTTCTTT CASSLSPPRGTFF
TRBJ1-5 - TRBV6-4 TRBD1 TGTGCCATCATCCTAGACAGGGACGGCAATCAGCCCCAGCATTTT CAIILDRDGNQPQHF
TRBJ2-3 - TRBV9 - TGTGCCAGCAGCGTAGGAGGGGGGGGGACAGATACGCAGTATTTT CASSVGGGGTDTQYF
TRBJ1-1 - TRBV18 - TGTGCCAGCTCCCAAGCCGGTCCGAACACTGAAGCTTTCTTT CASSQAGPNTEAFF